A selection of T cell receptor beta chains follows, all from one sample in a study of T cells expressing NK-cell markers. One entry per CDR3 protein, without DNA, is what TCRdb gives after re-calling the 5' RACE reads. This sample's table reports roughly 380,000 distinct CDR3 sequences. Input material: blood T cells: a sorted CD56 or NKG2C T cell subset, CD4+ or CD8+ T cells, or bulk PBMC T cells (not recorded which). Every receptor here comes from a man aged 18-75 years in good health. Both conserved end residues are part of each CDR3.

j_call v_call cdr3_length cdr3_aa
TRBJ1-6 TRBV12-3/TRBV12-4 13 CASSTPPYSPLHF
TRBJ2-7 TRBV15 14 CATSRDRQIYEQYF
TRBJ2-7 TRBV20-1 15 CSARATTRQGGEQYF
TRBJ2-3 TRBV11-2 15 CASSNPSGGADTQYF
TRBJ2-3 TRBV7-6 16 CASSRRAGGPVDTQYF
TRBJ2-1 TRBV2 17 CASSIDSGLAGANEQFF
TRBJ2-5 TRBV20-1 13 CSARDGNLETQYF
TRBJ1-6 TRBV20-1 13 CSARDQGDSPLHF
TRBJ2-5 TRBV7-6 13 CASRPSYLETQYF
TRBJ2-1 TRBV14 19 CASSHGARMDRGTGNEQFF
TRBJ2-1 TRBV10-2 16 CASSESGGGPYNEQFF
TRBJ2-7 TRBV4-1 19 CASSQDTTRSGGFRNEQYF
TRBJ2-4 TRBV30 14 CAYIGALAKNIQYF
TRBJ2-4 TRBV28 14 CASSLGQAQGIQYF
TRBJ2-2 TRBV5-1 17 CASSLAWEGPNTGELFF
TRBJ2-7 TRBV7-9 15 CASSFTGGHSYEQYF
TRBJ2-4 TRBV3-1 15 CASSQYRAAKNIQYF
TRBJ2-3 TRBV12-3/TRBV12-4 15 CASRRAGLETDTQYF
TRBJ1-6 TRBV20-1 16 CSARVGRFGDNSPLHF
TRBJ1-5 TRBV28 14 CASSFSGTSQSQHF
TRBJ1-2 TRBV20-1 12 CSALKGASGYTF
TRBJ1-5 TRBV20-1 16 CSARDRRGHGFQPQHF
TRBJ2-7 TRBV12-3/TRBV12-4 15 CASSPTGGGTYEQYF
TRBJ2-1 TRBV21-1 13 CAGLGTRGNEQFF
TRBJ2-7 TRBV5-6 15 CASSLPKTGLYEQYF
TRBJ2-3 TRBV5-4 14 CASSLSRDWDTQYF
TRBJ2-1 TRBV6-5 18 CASSYGLAAKGSYNEQFF
TRBJ2-3 TRBV10-3 18 CASSEATSGGAPIGTQYF